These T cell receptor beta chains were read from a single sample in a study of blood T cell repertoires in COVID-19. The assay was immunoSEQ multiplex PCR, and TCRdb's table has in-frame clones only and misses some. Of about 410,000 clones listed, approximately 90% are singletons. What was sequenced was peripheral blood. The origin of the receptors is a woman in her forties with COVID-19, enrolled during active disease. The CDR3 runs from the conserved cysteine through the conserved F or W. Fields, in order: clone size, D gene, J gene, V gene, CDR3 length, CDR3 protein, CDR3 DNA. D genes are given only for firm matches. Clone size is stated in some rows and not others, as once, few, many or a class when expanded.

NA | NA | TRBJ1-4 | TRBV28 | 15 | CASVVGGLTNEKLFF | TGTGCCAGCGTCGTCGGGGGGCTGACTAATGAAAAACTGTTTTTT
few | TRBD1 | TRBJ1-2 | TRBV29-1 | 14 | CSVGDRASNYGYTF | TGCAGCGTTGGGGACAGGGCATCCAACTATGGCTACACCTTC
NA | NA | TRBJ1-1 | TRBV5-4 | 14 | CASSLGQENTEAFF | TGTGCCAGCAGCTTGGGACAGGAGAACACTGAAGCTTTCTTT
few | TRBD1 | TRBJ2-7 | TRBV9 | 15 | CASSVAQGAAYEQYF | TGTGCCAGCAGCGTAGCACAGGGGGCTGCCTACGAGCAGTACTTC
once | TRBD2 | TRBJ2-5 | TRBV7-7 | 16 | CASSLGVSGTRETQYF | TGTGCTAGCAGCTTAGGGGTTAGCGGGACACGAGAGACCCAGTACTTC
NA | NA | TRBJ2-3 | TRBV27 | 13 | CASSLGGVNTQYF | TGTGCCAGCAGCCTGGGCGGGGTCAATACGCAGTATTTT
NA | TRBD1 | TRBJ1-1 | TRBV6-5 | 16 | CASSYSRTGGNTEAFF | TGTGCCAGCAGTTACTCCAGGACAGGCGGGAACACTGAAGCTTTCTTT
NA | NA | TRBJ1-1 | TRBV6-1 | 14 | CASILRGGNTEAFF | TGTGCCAGCATCCTCCGAGGGGGGAACACTGAAGCTTTCTTT
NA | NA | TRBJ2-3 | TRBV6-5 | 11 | CASRLSDTQYF | TGTGCCAGCAGACTGTCAGATACGCAGTATTTT
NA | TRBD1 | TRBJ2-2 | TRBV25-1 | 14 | CASSRTGWTGELFF | TGTGCCAGCAGCCGGACAGGGTGGACCGGGGAGCTGTTTTTT
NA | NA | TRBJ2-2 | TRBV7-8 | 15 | CASFPGGIRAGELFF | TGTGCCAGCTTCCCTGGGGGGATAAGAGCCGGGGAGCTGTTTTTT
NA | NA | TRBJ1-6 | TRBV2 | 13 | CASSRVYNSPLHF | TGTGCCAGCAGTAGAGTTTATAATTCACCCCTCCACTTT
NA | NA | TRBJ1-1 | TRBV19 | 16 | CASSSPPSGMNTEAFF | TGTGCCAGTAGTTCCCCACCTAGCGGAATGAACACTGAAGCTTTCTTT
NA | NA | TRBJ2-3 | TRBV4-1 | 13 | CASSRPLTDTQYF | TGCGCCAGCAGCCGGCCCCTCACAGATACGCAGTATTTT
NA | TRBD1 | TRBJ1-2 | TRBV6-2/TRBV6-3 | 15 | CASSYPGTANYGYTF | TGTGCCAGCAGTTACCCGGGGACAGCTAACTATGGCTACACCTTC
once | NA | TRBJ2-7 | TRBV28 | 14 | CASSPEFGSYEQYF | TGTGCCAGCAGCCCGGAGTTCGGCTCCTACGAGCAGTACTTC